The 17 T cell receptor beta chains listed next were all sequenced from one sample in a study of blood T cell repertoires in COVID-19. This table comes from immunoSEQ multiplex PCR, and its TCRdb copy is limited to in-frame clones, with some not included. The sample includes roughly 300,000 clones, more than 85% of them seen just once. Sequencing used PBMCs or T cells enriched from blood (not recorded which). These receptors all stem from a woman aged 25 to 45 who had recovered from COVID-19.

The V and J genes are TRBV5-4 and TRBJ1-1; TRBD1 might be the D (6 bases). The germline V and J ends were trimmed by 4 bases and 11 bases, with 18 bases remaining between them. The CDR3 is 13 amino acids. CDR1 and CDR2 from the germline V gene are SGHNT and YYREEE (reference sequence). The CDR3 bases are TGTGCCAGCAGCCCGGGACACCCGAGTAGGGCTTTCTTT. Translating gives CASSPGHPSRAFF.

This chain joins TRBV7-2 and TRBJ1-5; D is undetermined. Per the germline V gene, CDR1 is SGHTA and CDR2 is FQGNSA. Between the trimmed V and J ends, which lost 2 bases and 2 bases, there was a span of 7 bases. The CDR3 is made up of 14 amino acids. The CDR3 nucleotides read TGTGCCAGCAGCTTAAATGGAGGCAATCAGCCCCAGCATTTT. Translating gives CASSLNGGNQPQHF.

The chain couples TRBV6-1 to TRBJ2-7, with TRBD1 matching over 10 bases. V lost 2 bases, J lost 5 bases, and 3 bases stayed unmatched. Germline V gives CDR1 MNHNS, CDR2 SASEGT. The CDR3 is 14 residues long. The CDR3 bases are TGTGCCAGCAGTGAACCCGGGACAGGGGACGAGCAGTACTTC. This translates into CASSEPGTGDEQYF.

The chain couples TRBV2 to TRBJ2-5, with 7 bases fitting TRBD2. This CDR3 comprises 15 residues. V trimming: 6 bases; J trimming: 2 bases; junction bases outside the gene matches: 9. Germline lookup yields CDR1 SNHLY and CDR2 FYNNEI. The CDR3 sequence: CASSQRGALQETQYF. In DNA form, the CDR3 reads TGTGCCAGCAGCCAGCGGGGAGCACTTCAAGAGACCCAGTACTTC.

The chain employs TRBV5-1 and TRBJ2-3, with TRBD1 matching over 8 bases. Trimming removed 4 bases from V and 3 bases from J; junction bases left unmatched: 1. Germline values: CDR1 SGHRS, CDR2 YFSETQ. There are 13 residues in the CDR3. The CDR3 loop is CASSDRGTDTQYF. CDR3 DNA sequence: TGCGCCAGCAGCGACAGGGGTACAGATACGCAGTATTTT.

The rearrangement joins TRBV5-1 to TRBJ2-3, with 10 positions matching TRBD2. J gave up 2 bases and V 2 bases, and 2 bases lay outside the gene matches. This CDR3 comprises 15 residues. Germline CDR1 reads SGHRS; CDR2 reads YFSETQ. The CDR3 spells CASSFGLAVTDTQYF. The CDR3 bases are TGCGCCAGCAGCTTTGGACTAGCGGTCACAGATACGCAGTATTTT.

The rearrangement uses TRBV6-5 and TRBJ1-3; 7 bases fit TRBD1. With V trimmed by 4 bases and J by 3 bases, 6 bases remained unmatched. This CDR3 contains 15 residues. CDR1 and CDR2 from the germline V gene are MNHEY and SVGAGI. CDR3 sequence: CASSWQQGNGNTIYF. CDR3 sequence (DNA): TGTGCCAGCAGTTGGCAACAGGGGAATGGAAACACCATATATTTT.

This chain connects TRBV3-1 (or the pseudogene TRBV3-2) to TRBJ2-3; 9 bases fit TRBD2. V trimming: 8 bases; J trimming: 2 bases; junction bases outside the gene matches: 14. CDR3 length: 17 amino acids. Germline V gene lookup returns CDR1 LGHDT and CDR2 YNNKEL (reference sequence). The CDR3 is CASAGKRGVFYTDTQYF. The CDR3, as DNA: TGTGCCAGCGCCGGGAAGCGGGGGGTCTTTTACACAGATACGCAGTATTTT.

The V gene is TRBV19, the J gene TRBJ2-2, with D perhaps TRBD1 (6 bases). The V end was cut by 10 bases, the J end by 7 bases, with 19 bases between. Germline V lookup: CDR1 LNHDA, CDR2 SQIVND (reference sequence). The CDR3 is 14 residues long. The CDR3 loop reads CATGAGAIGGELFF. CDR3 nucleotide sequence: TGTGCCACCGGGGCAGGGGCGATCGGCGGGGAGCTGTTTTTT.

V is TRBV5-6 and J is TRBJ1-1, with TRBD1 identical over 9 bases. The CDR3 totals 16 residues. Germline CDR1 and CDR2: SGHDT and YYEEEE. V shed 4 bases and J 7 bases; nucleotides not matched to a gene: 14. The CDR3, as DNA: TGTGCCAGCAGCAGGGGGACAGGGAGTATTTTGAATGAAGCTTTCTTT. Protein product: CASSRGTGSILNEAFF.

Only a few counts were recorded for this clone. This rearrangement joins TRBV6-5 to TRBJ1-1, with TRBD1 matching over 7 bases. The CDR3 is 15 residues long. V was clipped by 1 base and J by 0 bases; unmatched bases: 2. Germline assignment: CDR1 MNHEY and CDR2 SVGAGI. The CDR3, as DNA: TGTGCCAGCAGTTACTACAGGGGCATGAACACTGAAGCTTTCTTT. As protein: CASSYYRGMNTEAFF.

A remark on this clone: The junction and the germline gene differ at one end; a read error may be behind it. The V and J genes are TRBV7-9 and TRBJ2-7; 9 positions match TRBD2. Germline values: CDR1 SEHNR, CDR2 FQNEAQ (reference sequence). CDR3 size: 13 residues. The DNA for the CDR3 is TGTGCCAGCAGCTTAGGGGGACTCTTAGCGGGGGACTTC. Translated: CASSLGGLLAGDF.

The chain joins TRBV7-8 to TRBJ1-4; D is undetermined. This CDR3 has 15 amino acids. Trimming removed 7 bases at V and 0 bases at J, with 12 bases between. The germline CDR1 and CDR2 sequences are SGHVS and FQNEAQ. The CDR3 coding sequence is TGTGCCAGCAAGGAGGCCCGAGCAACTAATGAAAAACTGTTTTTT. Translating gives CASKEARATNEKLFF.

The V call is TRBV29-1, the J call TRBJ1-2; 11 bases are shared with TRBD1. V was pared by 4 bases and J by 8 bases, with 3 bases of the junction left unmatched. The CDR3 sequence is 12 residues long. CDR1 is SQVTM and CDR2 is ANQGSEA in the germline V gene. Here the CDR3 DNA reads TGCAGCGTTGTCTGGACAGGGGGCGGCTACACCTTC. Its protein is CSVVWTGGGYTF.

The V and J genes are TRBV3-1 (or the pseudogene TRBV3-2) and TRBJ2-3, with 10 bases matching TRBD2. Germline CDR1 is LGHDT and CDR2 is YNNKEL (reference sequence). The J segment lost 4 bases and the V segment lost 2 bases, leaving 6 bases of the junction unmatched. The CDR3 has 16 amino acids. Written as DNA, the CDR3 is TGTGCCAGCAGCCAAAGTAGCGGGGGGTTGTCAGATACGCAGTATTTT. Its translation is CASSQSSGGLSDTQYF.

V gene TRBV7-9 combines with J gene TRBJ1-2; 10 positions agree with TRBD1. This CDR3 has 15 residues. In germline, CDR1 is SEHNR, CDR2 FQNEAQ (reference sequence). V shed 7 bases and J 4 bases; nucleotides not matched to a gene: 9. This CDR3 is CASTPDRGATYGYTF. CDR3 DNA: TGTGCCAGCACCCCGGACAGGGGGGCTACCTATGGCTACACCTTC.

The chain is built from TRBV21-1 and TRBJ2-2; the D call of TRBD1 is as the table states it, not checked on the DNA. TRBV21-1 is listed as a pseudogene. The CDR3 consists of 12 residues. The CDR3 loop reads CASRGRTGELFF. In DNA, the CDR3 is TGTGCCAGCAGGGGGCGAACCGGGGAGCTGTTTTTT.